The next 30 T cell receptor beta chains were all read from a single sample in a study of T cell responses to AZD1222 COVID-19 vaccine. The repertoire was sequenced with immunoSEQ multiplex PCR; TCRdb's copy has only in-frame clones and lacks some. The sample carries 90,000 to 100,000 clones, nearly 90% recorded once. The material sequenced was peripheral blood, taken on day 0 of AZD1222 vaccination. The receptor set was obtained from an adult in good health.

The chain couples TRBV11-2 to TRBJ2-5; D not certain. V lost 0 bases and J 7 bases, leaving 18 bases between the germline ends. CDR3 length equals 16 residues. Germline loops: CDR1 SGHAT, CDR2 FQNNGV. In nucleotides, the CDR3 is TGTGCCAGCAGCTTAGAATACGGAGCATCCTTGGGGACCCAGTACTTC. This encodes CASSLEYGASLGTQYF.

The chain recombines TRBV6-5 with TRBJ1-2, with 7 bases identical to TRBD1. V shed 7 bases, J shed 4 bases, and the junction held 9 bases outside the gene matches. CDR1 and CDR2 (germline): MNHEY, SVGAGI. The CDR3 has 14 residues. The CDR3 DNA reads as TGTGCCAGCAACAGTCGACAGGGCAGCTATGGCTACACCTTC. It encodes CASNSRQGSYGYTF.

This clone appeared a single time. This chain uses TRBV29-1 with TRBJ2-2; D might be TRBD1 or TRBD2, each matching 5 bases. V dropped 3 bases and J dropped 2 bases, with 13 bases sitting between them. Germline loops: CDR1 SQVTM, CDR2 ANQGSEA. The CDR3 has 15 amino acids. The CDR3 region is CSVEDRDHNTGELFF. The CDR3 coding sequence is TGCAGCGTTGAGGACCGGGACCATAACACCGGGGAGCTGTTTTTT.

The J gene is TRBJ2-7, the V gene TRBV7-2, with 7 bases aligning to TRBD1. V trimming: 1 base; J trimming: 5 bases; junction bases outside the gene matches: 8. The CDR3 is 15 amino acids. Germline V CDR1 and CDR2: SGHTA, FQGNSA. The CDR3 region has the DNA TGTGCCAGCAGCTTAGACGTCCGACAGGGTGACGAGCAGTACTTC. It encodes CASSLDVRQGDEQYF.

The chain has TRBV6-2 or TRBV6-3 and TRBJ2-7, with 9 bases matching TRBD2. Germline lookup yields CDR1 MNHEY and CDR2 SVGEGT. V trimming: 0 bases; J trimming: 9 bases; junction bases outside the gene matches: 9. The CDR3 loop spans 15 amino acids. DNA of the CDR3: TGTGCCAGCAGTTACTCCCCTGGCGGGAGGGCAGTGCAGTACGTC. Amino acid sequence: CASSYSPGGRAVQYV.

The chain links TRBV19 to TRBJ2-7, with D tentatively TRBD2 (5 bases). There are 15 residues in the CDR3. Germline-derived CDR1 and CDR2 are LNHDA and SQIVND (reference sequence). The ends were cut back, 1 base at V and 2 bases at J, with 12 bases in the middle. The CDR3 DNA follows: TGTGCCAGTAGTATAGGAGGGTACGGGACCTACGAGCAGTACTTC. Its translation is CASSIGGYGTYEQYF.

V gene TRBV15 combines with J gene TRBJ2-2, with TRBD1 matching over 9 bases. Germline V gene lookup returns CDR1 LNHNV and CDR2 YYDKDF (reference sequence). V was clipped by 3 bases and J by 5 bases; unmatched bases: 10. The CDR3 contains 17 residues. For the CDR3, the DNA is TGTGCCACCAGCAGCGGCGGGACAGGGAAAATAACCGGGGAGCTGTTTTTT. Residues: CATSSGGTGKITGELFF.

The chain uses TRBV6-5 and TRBJ1-5; D possibly corresponds to TRBD1 (6 bases). V was pared by 6 bases and J by 5 bases, with 17 bases between. This CDR3 has 15 residues. The germline gives CDR1 MNHEY, CDR2 SVGAGI. CDR3 DNA: TGTGCCAGCAGCCCCGTTCAGGGGACATATCAGCCCCAGCATTTT. This encodes CASSPVQGTYQPQHF.

The sample holds many counts of this clone. For the CDR3, the DNA is TGTGCCAGCAGCTTAGATCCTCGGGACAGGGGGCCCCGATCCTACAATGAGCAGTTCTTC. This gives the protein CASSLDPRDRGPRSYNEQFF. This sequence joins TRBV11-2 and TRBJ2-1, with 12 positions matching TRBD1. CDR1 is SGHAT, CDR2 FQNNGV, per germline. This CDR3 has 20 amino acids. V lost 0 bases to trimming and J lost 1 base; unmatched junction nucleotides: 10.

J is TRBJ1-6 and V is TRBV27; D perhaps matches TRBD1 (6 bases). V lost 3 bases and J 11 bases, leaving 14 bases between the germline ends. Germline assignment: CDR1 MNHEY and CDR2 SMNVEV (reference sequence). The CDR3 extends over 14 amino acids. The CDR3 reads CASSFVRGATPLHF. The CDR3 nucleotides read TGTGCCAGCAGTTTTGTGCGGGGGGCGACACCCCTCCACTTT.

The V and J genes are TRBV2 and TRBJ1-5; a weak D match, TRBD1 (6 bases). CDR1 and CDR2 from the germline V gene are SNHLY and FYNNEI. CDR3 length equals 16 residues. V was shortened by 0 bases and J by 3 bases, with 12 bases between the two germline ends. The DNA for the CDR3 is TGTGCCAGCAGTGAAGCGGGCAGGGGAACCAATCAGCCCCAGCATTTT. Encoded protein: CASSEAGRGTNQPQHF.

The chain recombines TRBV20-1 with TRBJ1-2; D remains ambiguous. CDR3 size: 11 residues. Trimming left V 5 bases short and J 5 bases short, with 9 bases between. Germline V gives CDR1 DFQATT, CDR2 SNEGSKA (reference sequence). The CDR3: CSASQSYGYTF. In nucleotides, the CDR3 is TGCAGTGCTTCTCAGTCGTATGGCTACACCTTC.

The J gene is TRBJ1-4, the V gene TRBV18; D may be TRBD1 (6 bases). This CDR3 is built from 13 residues. Germline CDR1 and CDR2: KGHSH and LQKENI. Trimming cost V 4 bases and J 8 bases, with 11 bases left between them. The CDR3 loop is CASSRNREEKLFF. The CDR3 coding sequence is TGTGCCAGCTCACGAAACAGGGAAGAAAAACTGTTTTTT.

This clone has ten or more counts. V is TRBV7-9 and J is TRBJ2-7, with D tentatively TRBD1 or TRBD2 (5 bases each). V gave up 5 bases and J gave up 2 bases, with 13 bases separating them. CDR1 is SEHNR and CDR2 is FQNEAQ in the germline V gene (reference sequence). This CDR3 has 14 residues. CDR3 region: CASSHWDLPYEQYV. In DNA, the CDR3 is TGTGCCAGCAGCCACTGGGACCTACCCTACGAGCAGTACGTC.

J is TRBJ2-3 and V is TRBV13; 11 positions match TRBD2. Per the germline V gene, CDR1 is PRHDT and CDR2 is FYEKMQ (reference sequence). This CDR3 has 16 amino acids. V shed 4 bases, J shed 1 base, and the junction held 4 bases outside the gene matches. In DNA, the CDR3 is TGTGCCAGCAGCTCGCGACTAGCGGGACGCACAGATACGCAGTATTTT. It encodes CASSSRLAGRTDTQYF. The full variable domain, its missing parts supplied by reference TRBV13 and TRBJ2-3, is AAGVIQSPRHLIKEKRETATLKCYPIPRHDTVYWYQQGPGQDPQFLISFYEKMQSDKGSIPDRFSAQQFSDYHSELNMSSLELGDSALYFCASSSRLAGRTDTQYFGPGTRLTVL.

This sequence joins TRBV7-8 and TRBJ2-7, with 7 nucleotides matching TRBD1. CDR1 and CDR2 from the germline V gene are SGHVS and FQNEAQ. This CDR3 comprises 14 residues. With V trimmed by 5 bases and J by 9 bases, 13 bases remained unmatched. The CDR3 DNA reads TGTGCCAGCAGCGTACAGGGGAACCCTACACCGCAGTACGTC. Translating it yields CASSVQGNPTPQYV.

CDR3 sequence reads: CASSLFGITEAFF. Written as DNA, the CDR3 is TGTGCCAGCAGTTTATTTGGTATCACTGAAGCTTTCTTT. This chain uses TRBV28 with TRBJ1-1; D gene ambiguous. The CDR3 loop spans 13 amino acids. Trimming shortened V by 1 base and J by 4 bases, and 7 bases separated the two germline ends. The germline V gene encodes CDR1 MDHEN and CDR2 SYDVKM.

This chain uses TRBV21-1 with TRBJ1-5; TRBD1 reflects the table's D call only, with no check against the DNA. TRBV21-1 is flagged as a pseudogene. This CDR3 spans 16 amino acids. CDR3 in DNA: TGTGCCAGCAGCGAAAACCAGGGGGCGGTCGATCAGCCCCAGCATTTT. Its translation: CASSENQGAVDQPQHF.

The chain joins TRBV19 to TRBJ2-1; no reliable D call. The V and J ends lost 7 bases and 3 bases respectively, with 13 bases between them. Germline V gene sequence: CDR1 LNHDA, CDR2 SQIVND (reference sequence). This CDR3 has 14 amino acids. The CDR3 loop is CASTESNVYNEQFF. CDR3 sequence (DNA): TGTGCCAGTACCGAATCCAACGTCTACAATGAGCAGTTCTTC.

V gene TRBV18 combines with J gene TRBJ2-7; TRBD1 matches 7 bases. Per germline, CDR1 KGHSH and CDR2 LQKENI. V lost 8 bases to trimming and J lost 0 bases; unmatched junction nucleotides: 4. This CDR3 region has 13 residues. The CDR3 sequence: CASQGTDSYEQYF. DNA of the CDR3: TGTGCCAGCCAAGGGACAGACTCCTACGAGCAGTACTTC.

V gene TRBV7-2 combines with J gene TRBJ1-2; unclear D gene. Germline CDR1 reads SGHTA; CDR2 reads FQGNSA. With 0 bases removed from V and 4 bases from J, the gap between germline ends came to 9 bases. This CDR3 is built from 14 residues. CDR3 region: CASSLALGVYGYTF. CDR3 bases: TGTGCCAGCAGCTTAGCGCTCGGGGTCTATGGCTACACCTTC.

This clone was seen only once. This chain uses TRBV5-4 with TRBJ1-2; 8 bases map to TRBD1. The CDR3 runs 18 residues. Germline lookup yields CDR1 SGHNT and CDR2 YYREEE (reference sequence). Trimming removed 0 bases from V and 8 bases from J; junction bases left unmatched: 18. The CDR3, as DNA: TGTGCCAGCAGCTTGGTACGGACCGCCAGGGGGCAAGGAGGGGGCTACACCTTC. Amino acids: CASSLVRTARGQGGGYTF.

Turning to this clone: Compared with germline, one end of the junction differs, possibly owing to a read error. The chain couples TRBV5-1 to TRBJ2-2, with unresolved D. Germline V gene sequence: CDR1 SGHRS, CDR2 YFSETQ. There are 13 residues in the CDR3. CDR3 residues: CASSLELSGELFF. CDR3 in DNA: TGTGCCAGCAGCTTGGAGTTATCCGGGGAGCTGTTTTTT. Full variable domain (missing parts from reference TRBV5-1 and TRBJ2-2): KAGVTQTPRYLIKTRGQQVTLSCSPISGHRSVSWYQQTPGQGLQFLFEYFSETQRNKGNFPGRFSGRQFSNSRSEMNVSTLELGDSALYLCASSLELSGELFFGEGSRLTVL.

J is TRBJ1-2 and V is TRBV6-1; D may be TRBD1 (6 bases). CDR3 size: 13 residues. Trimming stripped 2 bases from V and 8 bases from J, with 12 bases between. Per the germline V gene, CDR1 is MNHNS and CDR2 is SASEGT. The CDR3: CASSEREQGGYTF. CDR3 nucleotides: TGTGCCAGCAGTGAACGGGAACAGGGCGGCTACACCTTC.

V gene TRBV19 combines with J gene TRBJ2-5; D tentatively fits TRBD1 or TRBD2 (5 bases each). With 4 bases removed from V and 2 bases from J, the gap between germline ends came to 11 bases. The CDR3 covers 14 residues. CDR1 is LNHDA and CDR2 is SQIVND in the germline V gene (reference sequence). The CDR3 protein is CASSTRDGQETQYF. The CDR3 DNA sequence: TGTGCCAGTAGTACCCGGGACGGACAAGAGACCCAGTACTTC. Combining the CDR3 with reference TRBV19 and TRBJ2-5 gives the whole variable domain DGGITQSPKYLFRKEGQNVTLSCEQNLNHDAMYWYRQDPGQGLRLIYYSQIVNDFQKGDIAEGYSVSREKKESFPLTVTSAQKNPTAFYLCASSTRDGQETQYFGPGTRLLVL.

The J gene is TRBJ2-2, the V gene TRBV30, with D maybe TRBD2 (6 bases). The CDR3 is 14 residues long. V lost 7 bases and J 0 bases, leaving 12 bases between the germline ends. Germline CDR1 GTSNPN, CDR2 SVGIG (reference sequence). CDR3 nucleotide sequence: TGTGCCTCTTCGGGAGTCACGAACACCGGGGAGCTGTTTTTT. Amino acid sequence: CASSGVTNTGELFF.

This sequence joins TRBV7-8 and TRBJ1-2; 7 nucleotides agree with TRBD1. This CDR3 comprises 15 residues. Germline V gives CDR1 SGHVS, CDR2 FQNEAQ. Trimming took 5 bases from V and 7 from J; bases not matched to a gene: 13. The CDR3 sequence is CASSLLNRGGGGYTF. The DNA of the CDR3 is TGTGCCAGCAGCCTCCTCAACAGGGGAGGAGGTGGCTACACCTTC.

The chain combines TRBV27 with TRBJ1-5; no clear D gene. V was clipped by 3 bases and J by 4 bases, with 7 bases between them. CDR1 is MNHEY and CDR2 is SMNVEV in the germline V gene (reference sequence). There are 13 residues in the CDR3. The CDR3 protein is CASSFSENQPQHF. The CDR3 DNA follows: TGTGCCAGCAGTTTCTCAGAGAATCAGCCCCAGCATTTT.

V and J are TRBV10-3 and TRBJ2-5, with 8 bases aligning to TRBD2. CDR3 length: 16 residues. The germline CDR1 and CDR2 sequences are ENHRY and SYGVKD. Trimming at V came to 3 bases and at J to 1 base, leaving 7 bases not matched to a gene. CDR3 sequence: CAISDLPGGGQETQYF. As DNA, the CDR3 is TGTGCCATCAGTGATCTCCCGGGAGGGGGCCAAGAGACCCAGTACTTC.

A single count supports this clone. The chain carries TRBV6-2 or TRBV6-3 and TRBJ2-7; D uncertain. CDR3 length equals 17 residues. Deletions cut 0 bases from V and 4 bases from J, with 19 bases between. CDR1 and CDR2 (germline): MNHEY, SVGEGT. The CDR3 DNA follows: TGTGCCAGCAGTTACTCCTCTATTGAGGCGGCGGCATACGAGCAGTACGTC. It translates to CASSYSSIEAAAYEQYV.